This T cell receptor (beta chain) is drawn from a study of long-term antiretroviral therapy in people with HIV. DNA was extracted from approximately 1-10 million thawed cryopreserved PBMC. In the case of this clone: Its antigen is undetermined.

Study outcomes and limitations: Diversity increased after ART yet remained lower than in transplant donor controls.

Runs used v3.0 of the immunoSEQ assay and were done at survey level. Clones were sequenced by immunoSEQ multiplex PCR, and TCRdb holds only the in-frame ones, with some missing. The table records under 40,000 clones, approximately 80% of them present only once. This sequence originates from a man aged 18 to 29 with HIV. The sample consisted of unsorted PBMCs, taken 0.3 years after starting antiretroviral therapy.

CDR3: CATAPYSGGALEGTDTQYF. In DNA, the CDR3 is TGTGCCACTGCTCCTTATAGCGGGGGAGCCTTGGAGGGCACAGATACGCAGTATTTT. This sequence joins TRBV10-3 and TRBJ2-3, with 9 bases matching TRBD2. This CDR3 region has 19 residues. The V segment lost 10 bases and the J segment 1 base; nucleotides outside the gene matches: 21. Germline assignment: CDR1 ENHRY and CDR2 SYGVKD.